This T cell receptor beta chain was retrieved from a study of T cell clusters in autoimmune cytopenias. Regarding the study as a whole: Physiological T cell clusters of healthy donors were apparently absent in primary autoimmune cytopenia patients. TRB repertoire shifts in secondary cytopenia and chronic lymphocytic leukemia mostly reflected lymphoma, not autoimmunity. Comparing secondary cytopenia with chronic lymphocytic leukemia showed no cluster-lack signature, apparently masked by lymphoma repertoire. Functional roles of the in silico T cell clusters still await experimental validation.

Multiplex touch-down PCR amplified TRB using TRB-A and TRB-B pools in one tube. TCRdb derives one entry per CDR3 protein from the multiplex PCR reads, leaving out DNA. The sample table includes thousands of distinct CDR3 sequences. The CDR3 covers 14 residues. The V gene's germline CDR1 is MDHEN and CDR2 SYDVKM. Details on this clonotype: Its antigen is currently unknown.

TRB was amplified from around 250 ng of peripheral blood genomic DNA per sample. Material for sequencing was peripheral blood. The J gene is TRBJ1-5, the V gene TRBV28; TCRdb's D call of TRBD1 is untestable without DNA. The receptor was derived from a human donor with an autoimmune cytopenia or autoimmune hepatitis (not recorded which). This chain's CDR3 is CASNTQGVGQPQHF.